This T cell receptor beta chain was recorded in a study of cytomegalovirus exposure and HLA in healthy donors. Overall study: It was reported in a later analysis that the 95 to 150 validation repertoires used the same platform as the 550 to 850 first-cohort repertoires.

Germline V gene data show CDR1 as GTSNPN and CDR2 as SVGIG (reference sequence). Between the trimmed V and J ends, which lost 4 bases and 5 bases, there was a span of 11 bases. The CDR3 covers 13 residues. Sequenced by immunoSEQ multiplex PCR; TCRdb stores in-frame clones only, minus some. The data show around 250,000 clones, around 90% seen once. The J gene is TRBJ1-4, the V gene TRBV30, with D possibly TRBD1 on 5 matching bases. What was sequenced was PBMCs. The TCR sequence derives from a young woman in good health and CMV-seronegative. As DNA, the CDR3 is TGTGCCTGGATGGGCAGGGTGAATGAAAAACTGTTTTTT. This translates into CAWMGRVNEKLFF.